The 23 T cell receptor beta chains below all came from one sample that was sequenced in a study of shared clonotypes between healthy human individuals. Sequenced by immunoSEQ multiplex PCR; TCRdb stores in-frame clones only, minus some. This sample yields approximately 500,000 clones, of which over 75% are seen a single time; more than 9.5% belongs to the top ten. The material sequenced was PBMCs. Receptors were obtained from a woman aged 35 to 49 in good health. Some clones in this sample may be carry-over from other donors' samples.

The rearrangement joins TRBV7-3 to TRBJ1-5, with D unclear. The CDR3 contains 13 residues. The germline V gene encodes CDR1 SGHTA and CDR2 FQGTGA. Trimming removed 0 bases from V and 5 bases from J, with 5 bases in between. The CDR3 DNA reads as TGTGCCAGCAGCTTAACGTTGGATCAGCCCCAGCATTTT. Protein product: CASSLTLDQPQHF.

The chain uses TRBV7-2 and TRBJ1-3, with D perhaps TRBD1 (6 bases). V was trimmed by 5 bases and J by 1 base, leaving 12 bases between them. Germline V lookup: CDR1 SGHTA, CDR2 FQGNSA. This CDR3 is built from 15 residues. Here the CDR3 reads CASSTYRVSGNTIYF. The CDR3 DNA reads TGTGCCAGCAGCACCTACAGGGTTTCTGGAAACACCATATATTTT. Looking up the rest from reference TRBV7-2 and TRBJ1-3 gives the full variable domain: GAGVSQSPSNKVTEKGKDVELRCDPISGHTALYWYRQSLGQGLEFLIYFQGNSAPDKSGLPSDRFSAERTGGSVSTLTIQRTQQEDSAVYLCASSTYRVSGNTIYFGEGSWLTVV.

The V and J genes are TRBV28 and TRBJ1-1; no firm D call. Germline CDR1 and CDR2: MDHEN and SYDVKM. V lost 7 bases and J lost 5, with 14 bases in between. This CDR3 is 13 amino acids long. The CDR3 DNA reads as TGTGCCAGCAAAATCGGCGGGCGGACTGAAGCTTTCTTT. Translated, it gives CASKIGGRTEAFF.

The genes are TRBV28 and TRBJ2-5, with D possibly called TRBD1 or TRBD2 (5 bases each). Germline lookup yields CDR1 MDHEN and CDR2 SYDVKM. The CDR3 runs to 14 residues. Trimming took off 7 bases at V and 5 bases at J, with 17 bases between the two ends. The CDR3 bases are TGTGCCAGCATCGAAGACAGCCGCGGGGAGACCCAGTACTTC. As protein: CASIEDSRGETQYF. Supplemented by reference TRBV28 and TRBJ2-5, the full variable domain reads DVKVTQSSRYLVKRTGEKVFLECVQDMDHENMFWYRQDPGLGLRLIYFSYDVKMKEKGDIPEGYSVSREKKERFSLILESASTNQTSMYLCASIEDSRGETQYFGPGTRLLVL.

On this clone itself: Other nucleotide sequences from this sample produce the same CDR3. The chain employs TRBV11-3 and TRBJ2-1; D uncertain. Between the trimmed V and J ends, which lost 5 bases and 5 bases, there was a span of 10 bases. The CDR3 is 13 amino acids. Germline-derived CDR1 and CDR2 are SGHNT and YENEEA. The CDR3 sequence: CASSLGPNNEQFF. The CDR3 bases are TGTGCCAGCAGCCTCGGACCAAACAATGAGCAGTTCTTC.

The rearrangement joins TRBV30 to TRBJ1-2; D is ambiguous. V lost 3 bases and J lost 5, with 16 bases in between. The germline CDR1 and CDR2 sequences are GTSNPN and SVGIG (reference sequence). The CDR3 has 14 residues. CDR3: CAWRAVGIWYGYTF. For the CDR3, the DNA is TGTGCCTGGAGGGCAGTGGGGATTTGGTATGGCTACACCTTC.

This clone showed up many times. The chain joins TRBV6-4 to TRBJ2-1; D is possibly TRBD1 (5 bases). Germline CDR1 is MRHNA and CDR2 is SNTAGT. Between the trimmed V and J ends, which lost 6 bases and 5 bases, there was a span of 11 bases. The CDR3 runs to 13 residues. CDR3 sequence: CASSPDSNNEQFF. The CDR3 DNA reads as TGTGCCAGCAGCCCAGACAGCAACAATGAGCAGTTCTTC.

This clone appeared once. The gene calls are TRBV4-2 and TRBJ2-1; D remains ambiguous. Germline CDR1 reads LGHNA; CDR2 reads YNFKEQ. The CDR3 consists of 12 residues. V lost 0 bases, J lost 8 bases, and 5 bases lay in between. This CDR3 is CASSQDSDEQFF. Written as DNA, the CDR3 is TGTGCCAGCAGCCAAGATTCGGATGAGCAGTTCTTC.

The chain combines TRBV6-6 with TRBJ2-2; 13 nucleotides align to TRBD2. CDR1 is MNHNY, CDR2 SVGAGI, per germline (reference sequence). V gave up 7 bases and J gave up 7 bases; unmatched junction bases: 6. This CDR3 is built from 15 residues. The CDR3 DNA sequence: TGTGCCAGCACCGGACTAGCGGGAGTTGGCGGGGAGCTGTTTTTT. Translation gives CASTGLAGVGGELFF.

The genes are TRBV18 and TRBJ2-1; no reliable D call. Germline-derived CDR1 and CDR2 are KGHSH and LQKENI. CDR3 size: 11 residues. Trimming shortened V by 5 bases and J by 5 bases, and 4 bases separated the two germline ends. The CDR3 DNA reads TGTGCCAGCTCAAAAAACAATGAGCAGTTCTTC. As protein: CASSKNNEQFF.

Only one count was recorded for this clone. V is TRBV6-5 and J is TRBJ1-4; D uncertain. There are 14 residues in the CDR3. Germline assignment: CDR1 MNHEY and CDR2 SVGAGI. The ends were cut back, 2 bases at V and 7 bases at J, with 11 bases in the middle. The DNA of the CDR3 is TGTGCCAGCAGTTACAGGCCGATTCGTGAAAAACTGTTTTTT. Protein product: CASSYRPIREKLFF.

Concerning this clone: With a far larger clone one base away, a read error is the likely cause. The genes are TRBV4-2 and TRBJ1-2; 7 nucleotides align to TRBD1. Germline assignment: CDR1 LGHNA and CDR2 YNFKEQ. The CDR3 covers 18 residues. Trimming cost V 3 bases and J 4 bases; bases outside gene matches: 17. The CDR3 loop reads CASSHAAPDRVPGYGYTF. Written as DNA, the CDR3 is TGTGCCAGCAGCCACGCCGCCCCTGACAGGGTTCCTGGCTATGGCTACACCTTC.

This clone was observed once. Other DNA sequences in this specimen translate into the identical CDR3. V and J are TRBV28 and TRBJ1-5, with a possible D match to TRBD1 (5 bases). Per the germline V gene, CDR1 is MDHEN and CDR2 is SYDVKM. The CDR3 length is 15 residues. V was pared by 5 bases and J by 2 bases, with 13 bases between. The CDR3 region is CASSHQGSGNQPQHF. The CDR3 DNA is TGTGCCAGCAGTCACCAGGGATCAGGCAATCAGCCCCAGCATTTT.

The J gene is TRBJ2-7, the V gene TRBV19; 13 bases line up with TRBD2. Looked up from germline, CDR1 is LNHDA and CDR2 is SQIVND (reference sequence). The CDR3 extends over 16 amino acids. V trimming: 3 bases; J trimming: 4 bases; junction bases outside the gene matches: 6. CDR3 in amino acids: CASSISTSGRIYEQYF. For the CDR3, the DNA is TGTGCCAGTAGTATCTCGACTAGCGGGAGGATATACGAGCAGTACTTC.

The chain couples TRBV6-1 to TRBJ2-1; maybe TRBD1 (6 bases). The CDR3 contains 13 residues. Looked up from germline, CDR1 is MNHNS and CDR2 is SASEGT. Trimming pared 4 bases from V and 12 bases from J, leaving 16 bases between. In DNA form, the CDR3 reads TGTGCCAGCAGTGCTACCATACAGGGTGGGCAGTTCTTC. Its translation is CASSATIQGGQFF.

The J gene is TRBJ2-7, the V gene TRBV11-3, with no clear D. The V and J ends lost 1 base and 6 bases respectively, with 10 bases between them. Germline CDR1 SGHNT, CDR2 YENEEA. The CDR3 is 13 residues long. The CDR3 DNA sequence: TGTGCCAGCAGCTTAGGTCCCAGTGGCGAGCAGTACTTC. It translates to CASSLGPSGEQYF.

This clone was seen only a few times. CDR3 loop: CASSLVGSEAFF. Written as DNA, the CDR3 is TGTGCCAGCAGCTTAGTGGGGTCTGAAGCTTTCTTT. This sequence joins TRBV7-9 and TRBJ1-1; no firm D call. Germline CDR1 and CDR2: SEHNR and FQNEAQ (reference sequence). CDR3 size: 12 residues. V dropped 1 base and J dropped 6 bases, with 6 bases sitting between them. Using reference TRBV7-9 and TRBJ1-1 for the parts outside the CDR3, the full variable domain is DTGVSQNPRHKITKRGQNVTFRCDPISEHNRLYWYRQTLGQGPEFLTYFQNEAQLEKSRLLSDRFSAERPKGSFSTLEIQRTEQGDSAMYLCASSLVGSEAFFGQGTRLTVV.

This clone was seen more than once but under ten times. A far larger clone is a single base away, which makes a read error likely. Other nucleotide sequences in the sample specify the same CDR3. The V and J genes are TRBV11-2 and TRBJ1-2; D not resolved. Germline values: CDR1 SGHAT, CDR2 FQNNGV. The CDR3 extends over 12 amino acids. The CDR3 sequence: CASSFTAYGYTF. The CDR3 DNA reads TGTGCCAGCAGCTTTACGGCTTATGGCTACACATTC.

This clone was found once. This chain connects TRBV7-8 to TRBJ2-1, with TRBD1 identical over 8 bases. V lost 10 bases and J lost 6; bases outside the gene matches: 11. This CDR3 has 14 amino acids. Germline V lookup: CDR1 SGHVS, CDR2 FQNEAQ. In DNA, the CDR3 is TGTGCCACCAGGGGGCTAGCAGCCGTCAATGAGCAGTTCTTC. Amino acid sequence: CATRGLAAVNEQFF.

This clone turned up a few times. The gene calls are TRBV29-1 and TRBJ2-3; the match to TRBD2 covers 10 bases. V gave up 1 base and J gave up 2 bases; unmatched junction bases: 12. The V gene's germline CDR1 is SQVTM and CDR2 ANQGSEA. CDR3 length: 18 amino acids. CDR3 coding DNA: TGCAGCGTTGAAGGGGGCCAGCGGGAGGGCCTGGTCACAGATACGCAGTATTTT. It yields the protein CSVEGGQREGLVTDTQYF.

Details on this clone: The same CDR3 is also encoded by other DNA sequences in this sample. This chain connects TRBV5-1 to TRBJ2-3; 8 bases are a match to TRBD2. J gave up 1 base and V 2 bases, and 3 bases lay outside the gene matches. The CDR3 extends over 15 amino acids. Germline loops: CDR1 SGHRS, CDR2 YFSETQ. The CDR3 DNA is TGCGCCAGCAGCTTAGGACTAGCCGGCACAGATACGCAGTATTTT. Protein: CASSLGLAGTDTQYF.

This clone was picked up a small number of times. The chain has TRBV5-4 and TRBJ2-1; TRBD1 agrees at 9 bases. The V segment lost 3 bases and the J segment 4 bases; nucleotides outside the gene matches: 11. The CDR3 extends over 17 amino acids. Germline CDR1 is SGHNT and CDR2 is YYREEE (reference sequence). The CDR3 sequence: CASSWGATGGMYNEQFF. In DNA form, the CDR3 reads TGTGCCAGCAGCTGGGGAGCGACAGGGGGGATGTACAATGAGCAGTTCTTC.

The chain has TRBV5-1 and TRBJ2-7; TRBD1 matches at 9 bases. Germline loops: CDR1 SGHRS, CDR2 YFSETQ. The ends lost 4 bases at V and 2 bases at J; junction bases unmatched: 7. The CDR3 runs 15 residues. For the CDR3, the DNA is TGCGCCAGCAGCGTCTCCGGGACAGGGACCTACGAGCAGTACTTC. It codes for CASSVSGTGTYEQYF.